This TCR beta chain appears in the sequencing data of a study of blood T cell repertoires in COVID-19. Study-wide background: The analysed material was cDNA or gDNA that came from T cells, B-cell-depleted T cells, or PBMCs.

As handled by the study authors: Estimates of nucleated cell counts were drawn from the amplification of reference gene primers. Sequencing used immunoSEQ multiplex PCR; TCRdb keeps in-frame clones, though not all of them. That table furnishes V, J and clone size, whereas the DNA furnished D and trimming. The table lists approximately 220,000 clones, 83% of them singletons. The participants were between about 18 and 90 years old and came from under 25 US areas. A case of COVID-19 had been met by exposed participants within 2 weeks before study entry. V lost 3 bases, J lost 2 bases, and 25 bases lay in between. CDR1 and CDR2 from the germline V gene are DFQATT and SNEGSKA (reference sequence). The CDR3 is 18 amino acids.

Sequenced input: PBMCs or T cells enriched from blood (not recorded which). The receptor was isolated from a woman in her forties who had been exposed to COVID-19. The V call is TRBV20-1, the J call TRBJ1-2; D call uncertain. The CDR3 coding sequence is TGCAGTGCTAGTTCCCTTTTGGCGGCTGCTCAATCAAACTATGGCTACACCTTC. Protein: CSASSLLAAAQSNYGYTF.